This is a list of T cell receptor beta chains from one sample in a study of T cell responses to AZD1222 COVID-19 vaccine. The assay was immunoSEQ multiplex PCR, and TCRdb's table has in-frame clones only and misses some. The table lists 150,000 to 200,000 clones, approximately 92% of them singletons, with over 1% in the top ten. Sequencing was performed on peripheral blood, taken on day 0 of AZD1222 vaccination. These receptors were obtained from an adult in good health. Both conserved end residues are part of each CDR3. A D gene is named only where the DNA matches it firmly. Clone size is not always given. Where it is, it says once, few, many or a class for expanded clones.

size	D	V	J	DNA	CDR3
once	NA	TRBV28	TRBJ2-1	TGTGCCAGCAGTTCCACAGCCTCCCGGCTACACAATGAGCAGTTCTTC	CASSSTASRLHNEQFF
once	NA	TRBV6-5	TRBJ2-7	TGTGCCAGCAGTCCGGGCCTTACAGGAAGCGAGCAGTACTTC	CASSPGLTGSEQYF
NA	TRBD1	TRBV27	TRBJ1-4	TGTGCCAGCAAGGACAGGGGGCGAACTAATGAAAAACTGTTTTTT	CASKDRGRTNEKLFF
once	TRBD2	TRBV6-5	TRBJ2-1	TGTGCCAGCAGTTCCCGAACTAGCGGGAGTAACAATGAGCAGTTCTTC	CASSSRTSGSNNEQFF
NA	TRBD1	TRBV4-1	TRBJ1-1	TGCGCCAGCAGCCACCGAGGACAGGGCAACACTGAAGCTTTCTTT	CASSHRGQGNTEAFF
NA	NA	TRBV2	TRBJ1-2	TGTGCCAGCAGTGCACAGGGATTGCGAGGCTACACCTTC	CASSAQGLRGYTF
NA	NA	TRBV3-1/TRBV3-2	TRBJ1-4	TGTGCCAGCTCTAGTGAGGGGAGGGAAAAACTGTTTTTT	CASSSEGREKLFF
NA	TRBD1	TRBV23-1	TRBJ1-2	TGCGCCAGCAGCGTGACAGGGGGCAATGGCTACACCTTC	CASSVTGGNGYTF
NA	NA	TRBV29-1	TRBJ1-5	TGCAGCGTTGCGAAGGGTGATAGCAATCAGCCCCAGCATTTT	CSVAKGDSNQPQHF
few	NA	TRBV30	TRBJ2-2	TGTGCCTGGAGTGTACACATCGCGGGGCCCGGGGAGCTGTTTTTT	CAWSVHIAGPGELFF
NA	NA	TRBV7-9	TRBJ2-1	TGTGCCAGCAGCTTAGGCATCTACAATGAGCAGTTCTTC	CASSLGIYNEQFF
NA	NA	TRBV6-5	TRBJ1-1	TGTGCCAGCAGTTACTCGCGGGGGGCGAACACTGAAGCTTTCTTT	CASSYSRGANTEAFF
NA	NA	TRBV19	TRBJ1-3	TGTGCCAGTAACCCAATCGGGTCCCTCTCTGGAAACACCATATATTTT	CASNPIGSLSGNTIYF
NA	TRBD1	TRBV2	TRBJ1-1	TGTGCCAGCTTCAGGGGGCCAATGAACACTGAAGCTTTCTTT	CASFRGPMNTEAFF
NA	TRBD2	TRBV6-5	TRBJ2-1	TGTGCCAGCAGTTACAGGCTAGCGGGGGGCCCCATGGAGCAGTTCTTC	CASSYRLAGGPMEQFF
once	NA	TRBV29-1	TRBJ1-1	TGCAGCGTTGAGCCGGGACGGGGGGTCACTGAAGCTTTCTTT	CSVEPGRGVTEAFF
once	NA	TRBV5-8	TRBJ1-3	TGTGCCAGCAGCTTGGCCTGGGGGTATGCTCGGGCTGGAAACACCATATATTTT	CASSLAWGYARAGNTIYF
NA	TRBD1	TRBV7-6	TRBJ1-2	TGTGCCAGCAGCTCCAGTTTCGGACAGGGCCGTAACTATGGCTACACCTTC	CASSSSFGQGRNYGYTF
NA	NA	TRBV6-6	TRBJ1-2	TGTGCCAGCAGTTACAGCAGGGGCGAGGGCTACACCTTC	CASSYSRGEGYTF
NA	TRBD1	TRBV4-3	TRBJ1-1	TGCGCCAGCAGCCAGGGTACCGGGACAGGGGTGACTGAAGCTTTCTTT	CASSQGTGTGVTEAFF
few	TRBD1	TRBV2	TRBJ1-3	TGTGCCAGCAGTTCTCTTCAGGGGGCCTCTGGAAACACCATATATTTT	CASSSLQGASGNTIYF
NA	NA	TRBV7-9	TRBJ1-1	TGTGCCAGCAGCTTAAAGAAGGGGGTGATGCGGCCGAACACTGAAGCTTTCTTT	CASSLKKGVMRPNTEAFF
NA	NA	TRBV15	TRBJ2-7	TGTGCCACCAGCAGAGATATCCCGTGGGAGCAGTACTTC	CATSRDIPWEQYF
NA	NA	TRBV12-3/TRBV12-4	TRBJ2-3	TGTGCCAGCAGTGGCAGCTGGGATACGCAGTATTTT	CASSGSWDTQYF
NA	NA	TRBV11-2	TRBJ2-1	TGTGCCAGCAGTTCACCCAGGGGGGCTAATGAGCAGTTCTTC	CASSSPRGANEQFF
once	TRBD2	TRBV19	TRBJ2-2	TGTGCCAGTACCACGCTACCCGGGGGGTGGATCGCGAACACCGGGGAGCTGTTTTTT	CASTTLPGGWIANTGELFF
once	NA	TRBV29-1	TRBJ2-5	TGCAGCGTTCAGGGTCAGGAGGGAGAGACCCAGTACTTC	CSVQGQEGETQYF
NA	NA	TRBV2	TRBJ1-1	TGTGCCAGCAGTGAACTCGGAGGGACCGAAGCTTTCTTT	CASSELGGTEAFF